The rows below give T cell receptor beta chains drawn from one sample of a study of shared clonotypes between healthy human individuals. Sequencing was performed with immunoSEQ multiplex PCR; in TCRdb, only in-frame clones are kept and a portion is missing. Of roughly 2,300,000 clones in the sample, 80% to 95% were seen once. Sample: naive CD4+ T cells from PBMCs. The receptors shown here come from a man aged 18 to 29 in good health. Some clones in this sample may be carry-over from other donors' samples. Each CDR3 is given with its conserved first and last residue. D genes are given only for firm matches. The size field is filled for only some rows; it gives once, few, many or a size class.

>NA|TRBJ2-5|NA|TRBV6-5
TGTGCCAGCAGAAGTGACGCAGTCCAAGAGACCCAGTACTTC
CASRSDAVQETQYF
>NA|TRBJ1-6|NA|TRBV27
TGTGCCAGCAGGACCTCACCCCTCCACTTT
CASRTSPLHF
>NA|TRBJ2-5|NA|TRBV7-3
TGTGCCAGTGGTCTAGGGGAGACCCAGTACTTC
CASGLGETQYF
>NA|TRBJ2-2|TRBD2|TRBV19
TGTGCCAGTAGTATATTTCCCCGGGGAGGGCTCACCGGGGAGCTGTTTTTT
CASSIFPRGGLTGELFF
>NA|TRBJ2-7|TRBD2|TRBV19
TGTGCCGTCATCGGGGGGTGGTACGAGCAGTACTTC
CAVIGGWYEQYF
>NA|TRBJ2-1|NA|TRBV11-3
TGTGCCAGCAGCTTAGATCCAGGGCAGGTACCGCAGTTCTTC
CASSLDPGQVPQFF
>NA|TRBJ2-3|TRBD2|TRBV19
TGTGCCAGTAGTAGCGGGGGAAGCACAGATACGCAGTATTTT
CASSSGGSTDTQYF
>NA|TRBJ1-2|TRBD1|TRBV7-9
TGTGCCAGCAGCCCCTTCGGACAGGGCTTTTCTAGCTATGGCTACACCTTC
CASSPFGQGFSSYGYTF
>NA|TRBJ2-5|NA|TRBV6-5
TGTGCCAGCAGTTATTCGCACCGAAACCAAGAGACCCAGTACTTC
CASSYSHRNQETQYF
>NA|TRBJ2-5|NA|TRBV18
TGTGCCAGCTCGCCCTCGTACGGGGCCCCCCAAGAGACCCAGTACTTC
CASSPSYGAPQETQYF
>NA|TRBJ2-3|NA|TRBV9
TGTGCCAGCAGCGTAGCTCCGGACGGTAGCACAGATACGCAGTATTTT
CASSVAPDGSTDTQYF
>few|TRBJ1-1|NA|TRBV5-6
TGTGCCAGCAGCCTCCTTTTGGCGGTGAGCACTGAAGCTTTCTTT
CASSLLLAVSTEAFF
>NA|TRBJ2-7|TRBD2|TRBV9
TGTGCCAGCAGCGTTGCTAGCGGTTCATATTACGAGCAGTACTTC
CASSVASGSYYEQYF
>NA|TRBJ2-3|TRBD2|TRBV10-1
TGCGCCAGCAGTGGGGGACTAGCGGGAGGGCCCCCAGATACGCAGTATTTT
CASSGGLAGGPPDTQYF
>NA|TRBJ2-3|NA|TRBV30
TGTGCCTGGAGTGCACGTCGGGGCACAGATACGCAGTATTTT
CAWSARRGTDTQYF
>once|TRBJ2-1|NA|TRBV5-1
TGCGCCAGCAGCCAGGACCGCTCCTCCTACAATGAGCAGTTCTTC
CASSQDRSSYNEQFF
>once|TRBJ2-1|TRBD2|TRBV5-8
TGTGCCAGCAGCTTGGTCTGGCGGGAGGTCCCCTCGCAGTTCTTC
CASSLVWREVPSQFF
>NA|TRBJ2-7|TRBD1|TRBV28
TGTGCCAGCAGTCTCTTGACAGGGTCCTCCTACGAGCAGTACTTC
CASSLLTGSSYEQYF
>NA|TRBJ2-1|NA|TRBV7-3
TGTGCCAGCAGCAGAGGGAGAGGTGAGCAGTTCTTC
CASSRGRGEQFF
>NA|TRBJ2-2|TRBD2|TRBV4-1
TGCGCCAGCAGCCAAGATAGAGGACTAGCGGGAGGGGACGGGGAGCTGTTTTTT
CASSQDRGLAGGDGELFF
>NA|TRBJ2-7|TRBD1|TRBV6-6
TGTGCCAGCAGTGGGACAGGGAACGAGCAGTACTTC
CASSGTGNEQYF
>NA|TRBJ2-7|TRBD2|TRBV28
TGTGCCAGCAGCAACCGGTGGGGCGGGAGTGGGTACGAGCAGTACTTC
CASSNRWGGSGYEQYF
>NA|TRBJ2-1|TRBD1|TRBV6-1
TGTGCCAGCCGGAGACAGGGGGCGGATGAGCAGTTCTTC
CASRRQGADEQFF
>once|TRBJ2-7|NA|TRBV5-1
TGCGCCAGCAGCTTGTTTAATAACACGAGCTCCTACGAGCAGTACTTC
CASSLFNNTSSYEQYF
>NA|TRBJ2-5|TRBD2|TRBV6-6
TGTGCCAGCAGTTACGGGGCGGGAGGTGGGGAGACCCAGTACTTC
CASSYGAGGGETQYF
>NA|TRBJ1-2|NA|TRBV6-1
TGTGCCAGCAGGCAGGGAGTGAGTGGCTACACCTTC
CASRQGVSGYTF
>NA|TRBJ1-5|NA|TRBV28
TGTGCCAGCAGCGCCGTGGGGCAGCCCCAGCATTTT
CASSAVGQPQHF
>NA|TRBJ2-7|NA|TRBV5-1
TGCGCCAGCAGCTTGGCCCGGGTGGCAGGGAGCTACGAGCAGTACTTC
CASSLARVAGSYEQYF
>once|TRBJ1-1|TRBD1|TRBV29-1
TGCAGCGTGGGGGACAGGGCGCGAGCTTTCTTT
CSVGDRARAFF
>NA|TRBJ1-1|TRBD1|TRBV6-1
TGTGCCAGCAGCCTGACAGGGCCGAACACTGAAGCTTTCTTT
CASSLTGPNTEAFF
>once|TRBJ2-1|TRBD2|TRBV30
TGTGCCTGGAGCCTGGGACTAGCGGCTTACAATGAGCAGTTCTTC
CAWSLGLAAYNEQFF
>few|TRBJ2-7|NA|TRBV2
TGTGCCAGCAGTCGCGAGTCGGGCGAGCAGTACTTC
CASSRESGEQYF
>NA|TRBJ1-2|NA|TRBV9
TGTGCCAGTAGCGGGCCCGGGCAGGGCGATGGCTACACCTTC
CASSGPGQGDGYTF
>NA|TRBJ2-1|NA|TRBV18
TGTGCCAGCTCACCCCTATACAGGGCCGGCAATGAGCAGTTCTTC
CASSPLYRAGNEQFF
>NA|TRBJ2-7|NA|TRBV11-2
TGTGCCAGCAGCTCGAGGGCCGCGACCGCCTACGAGCAGTACTTC
CASSSRAATAYEQYF
>NA|TRBJ2-7|NA|TRBV5-4
TGTGCCAGCAGCCCACCTTCGGGACTTTATTACGAGCAGTACTTC
CASSPPSGLYYEQYF
>NA|TRBJ2-2|TRBD1|TRBV28
TGTGCCAGCAGTTTAGGAGGACAGGGGACGGGTACCGGGGAGCTGTTTTTT
CASSLGGQGTGTGELFF
>NA|TRBJ2-7|TRBD2|TRBV5-1
TGCGCCAGCAGCCCGGCCGCTAGCGGGGCCTACGAGCAGTACTTC
CASSPAASGAYEQYF
>NA|TRBJ2-6|NA|TRBV7-9
TGTGCCAGCAGCAGGGAGTCTGGGGCCAACGTCCTGACTTTC
CASSRESGANVLTF
>NA|TRBJ2-2|TRBD2|TRBV27
TGTGCCAGCAGGATAGCGGGAGCCACCGGGGAGCTGTTTTTT
CASRIAGATGELFF
>NA|TRBJ2-1|TRBD2|TRBV4-2
TGTGCCAGCAGCGCCCGACTAGCGGGAGACTACAATGAGCAGTTCTTC
CASSARLAGDYNEQFF
>NA|TRBJ1-1|NA|TRBV5-1
TGCGCCAACACACTAACAGGGAGCACTGAAGCTTTCTTT
CANTLTGSTEAFF
>NA|TRBJ2-5|TRBD1|TRBV5-4
TGTGCCAGCAGCCCTCGCGACAGGGGTCCAGAGACCCAGTACTTC
CASSPRDRGPETQYF
>NA|TRBJ2-3|NA|TRBV5-1
TGCGCCAGCAGCTCGGACGGGGGATCGAGCACGCAGTATTTT
CASSSDGGSSTQYF
>once|TRBJ2-7|TRBD1|TRBV18
TGTGCCAGCTCACCTCGGGACAGGAATTTTTACGAGCAGTACTTC
CASSPRDRNFYEQYF
>NA|TRBJ1-1|TRBD1|TRBV11-1
TGTGCCAGCAGCCCGAGAAGACAGGGGGCGATCACTGAAGCTTTCTTT
CASSPRRQGAITEAFF
>NA|TRBJ1-1|TRBD1|TRBV10-1
TGCGCCAGCAGTGACCAACCTACATCGAGACAGGGGGCGGACACTGAAGCTTTCTTT
CASSDQPTSRQGADTEAFF
>NA|TRBJ2-2|TRBD1|TRBV9
TGTGCCAGCAGCTCATCGACAGGGCCAAGCGGGGAGCTGTTTTTT
CASSSSTGPSGELFF
>NA|TRBJ1-6|NA|TRBV11-1
TGTGCCAGCAGCAAAGGACGGTTGAAAGGTTCACCCCTCCACTTT
CASSKGRLKGSPLHF